Below are 27 T cell receptor beta chains sequenced from a single sample in a study of CD8 T cells in Susac syndrome. A quantity of roughly 0.5 to 1 ug RNA underwent reverse transcription using random hexamers. Each CDR3 protein is one row after TCRdb ran MiXCR on the immunoSEQ multiplex PCR reads. The table lists under 350,000 distinct CDR3 sequences, approximately 90% of them singletons. Sequencing used CD4+ T cells from PBMCs. The receptors here all came from a human donor with multiple sclerosis.

The gene calls are TRBV12-3 or TRBV12-4 and TRBJ1-1; D ambiguous. Trimming cost V 4 bases and J 0 bases, with 9 bases left between them. The CDR3 loop spans 14 amino acids. The chain's CDR3 is CASSYGRLNTEAFF. CDR3 nucleotide sequence: TGTGCCAGCAGTTACGGACGGCTGAACACTGAAGCTTTCTTT.

The chain joins TRBV7-2 to TRBJ2-2; TRBD2 agrees at 10 bases. Trimming at V came to 4 bases and at J to 1 base, leaving 3 bases not matched to a gene. The CDR3 extends over 16 amino acids. The germline V gene encodes CDR1 SGHTA and CDR2 FQGNSA. CDR3 nucleotides: TGTGCCAGCAGCTCTTGGACTAGCGGGAACACCGGGGAGCTGTTTTTT. It yields the protein CASSSWTSGNTGELFF.

This chain uses TRBV15 with TRBJ1-1, with a weak D call TRBD1 (5 bases). Germline CDR1 reads LNHNV; CDR2 reads YYDKDF (reference sequence). CDR3 length equals 15 residues. The V end lost 4 bases, the J end lost 2 bases, and 14 bases lay between the germline ends. In DNA form, the CDR3 reads TGTGCCACCAGCAACCGACAGAGACTAAACACTGAAGCTTTCTTT. Protein sequence: CATSNRQRLNTEAFF.

The rearrangement links TRBV2 to TRBJ1-1; a weak D match, TRBD1 (5 bases). From germline, CDR1 is SNHLY and CDR2 FYNNEI. The CDR3 is made up of 16 amino acids. Trimming removed 2 bases from V and 1 base from J, with 14 bases in between. CDR3 in amino acids: CASSELAGRGNTEAFF. The CDR3 region has the DNA TGTGCCAGCAGTGAATTGGCGGGACGGGGGAACACTGAAGCTTTCTTT.

This clonotype was counted a few times. The chain combines TRBV19 with TRBJ2-1; the D is unclear. The CDR3 spans 11 residues. Germline CDR1 reads LNHDA; CDR2 reads SQIVND (reference sequence). V lost 3 bases and J 6 bases, leaving 3 bases between the germline ends. The chain's CDR3 is CASSIINEQFF. CDR3 bases: TGTGCCAGTAGTATTATCAATGAGCAGTTCTTC.

The J gene is TRBJ1-6, the V gene TRBV19; D is unclear. In germline, CDR1 is LNHDA, CDR2 SQIVND (reference sequence). This CDR3 contains 15 residues. Trimming took off 5 bases at V and 7 bases at J, with 15 bases between the two ends. The CDR3 spells CASSGRVDGNSPLHF. As DNA, the CDR3 is TGTGCCAGTAGTGGAAGGGTGGACGGCAATTCACCCCTCCACTTT.

The chain joins TRBV2 to TRBJ1-4, with TRBD1 identical over 8 bases. The junction had 4 bases not matched to a gene; V was cut back by 7 bases and J by 6 bases. The germline V gene encodes CDR1 SNHLY and CDR2 FYNNEI. The CDR3 has 13 amino acids. This CDR3 reads CASKRDRHEKLFF. The CDR3 region has the DNA TGTGCCAGCAAGCGGGACAGGCATGAAAAACTGTTTTTT.

V usage is TRBV5-1 and J usage is TRBJ1-1; D might be TRBD1 (5 bases). The V gene's germline CDR1 is SGHRS and CDR2 YFSETQ. The CDR3 extends over 14 amino acids. V lost 4 bases and J 3 bases, leaving 13 bases between the germline ends. This CDR3 is CASSTDGGHTEAFF. For the CDR3, the DNA is TGCGCCAGCAGCACGGACGGGGGTCACACTGAAGCTTTCTTT.

V is TRBV27 and J is TRBJ1-4; D unresolved. V was pared by 5 bases and J by 8 bases, with 12 bases between. The CDR3 has 13 residues. Germline V CDR1 and CDR2: MNHEY, SMNVEV (reference sequence). The CDR3 bases are TGTGCCAGCAGTCTCGTAGTCGGAGAAAAACTGTTTTTT. Amino acids: CASSLVVGEKLFF.

The V and J genes are TRBV5-8 and TRBJ2-4, with a weak D call TRBD1 (5 bases). V dropped 0 bases and J dropped 7 bases, with 14 bases sitting between them. The CDR3 is made up of 15 amino acids. Germline values: CDR1 SGHTS, CDR2 YDEGEE. The CDR3 DNA reads as TGTGCCAGCAGCTTGGCAGCAGGGCCGCCCAACATTCAGTACTTC. This codes for CASSLAAGPPNIQYF.

This chain links TRBV20-1 with TRBJ2-7, with a tentative D call TRBD2 (5 bases). Germline loops: CDR1 DFQATT, CDR2 SNEGSKA (reference sequence). Trimming left V 5 bases short and J 3 bases short, with 17 bases between. CDR3 length: 14 amino acids. As DNA, the CDR3 is TGCAGTGCTGCCCGAGACTCACGGGGCTACGAGCAGTACTTC. Translation gives CSAARDSRGYEQYF.

The chain has TRBV3-1 and TRBJ1-6; 7 nucleotides line up with TRBD1. Per germline, CDR1 LGHDT and CDR2 YNNKEL (reference sequence). J was trimmed by 6 bases and V by 4 bases; bases with no gene match: 3. The CDR3 is made up of 14 amino acids. In nucleotides, the CDR3 is TGTGCCAGCAGCCCCCGGGACAGTAATTCACCCCTCCACTTT. This sequence encodes CASSPRDSNSPLHF.

The chain links TRBV4-2 to TRBJ1-1; 8 bases agree with TRBD1. The germline V gene encodes CDR1 LGHNA and CDR2 YNFKEQ. The CDR3 has 16 residues. V was clipped by 2 bases and J by 3 bases; unmatched bases: 8. CDR3 loop: CASSQMDRDLDTEAFF. In DNA, the CDR3 is TGTGCCAGCAGCCAAATGGACAGGGACCTGGACACTGAAGCTTTCTTT.

The chain carries TRBV6-5 and TRBJ1-2, with TRBD1 as a possible D gene (5 bases). Germline CDR1 and CDR2: MNHEY and SVGAGI. The ends were cut back, 0 bases at V and 2 bases at J, with 13 bases in the middle. The CDR3 totals 16 residues. The CDR3 loop is CASSYSLGRPNYGYTF. CDR3 in DNA: TGTGCCAGCAGTTACTCTTTGGGGCGCCCGAACTATGGCTACACCTTC.

This chain connects TRBV29-1 to TRBJ2-7, with D possibly matching TRBD1 (5 bases). This CDR3 region has 14 residues. The V end lost 4 bases, the J end lost 7 bases, and 20 bases lay between the germline ends. Germline lookup yields CDR1 SQVTM and CDR2 ANQGSEA. The CDR3 sequence is CSVADRGRRGEQYF. DNA for the CDR3: TGCAGCGTTGCCGATAGAGGACGAAGGGGTGAGCAGTACTTC.

The chain carries TRBV20-1 and TRBJ2-1, with 11 bases lining up with TRBD2. CDR1 is DFQATT, CDR2 SNEGSKA, per germline (reference sequence). The CDR3 is 13 amino acids. V shed 2 bases and J 8 bases; nucleotides not matched to a gene: 2. CDR3 nucleotide sequence: TGCAGTGCTAGACTAGCGGGAGGTCATGAGCAGTTCTTC. This sequence encodes CSARLAGGHEQFF.

The chain couples TRBV6-5 to TRBJ2-7, with D possibly being TRBD2 (6 bases). CDR1 and CDR2 (germline): MNHEY, SVGAGI. This CDR3 has 16 residues. Trimming removed 0 bases from V and 0 bases from J, with 12 bases in between. CDR3 coding DNA: TGTGCCAGCAGTTACTCGAGCGCTAGCGCCTCCTACGAGCAGTACTTC. Protein sequence: CASSYSSASASYEQYF.

This chain connects TRBV6-5 to TRBJ1-2, with 8 bases aligning to TRBD1. Germline-derived CDR1 and CDR2 are MNHEY and SVGAGI. Germline trimming cut 10 bases from V and 9 bases from J; bases unmatched to any gene: 10. The CDR3 is 12 amino acids. The CDR3 here is CATVQGVGRYTF. DNA of the CDR3: TGTGCCACCGTACAGGGGGTTGGGCGCTACACCTTC.

This clonotype was seen just once. The chain has TRBV6-1 and TRBJ1-1; TRBD1 matches at 7 bases. This CDR3 is 15 amino acids long. V shed 5 bases and J 8 bases; nucleotides not matched to a gene: 14. In germline, CDR1 is MNHNS, CDR2 SASEGT. For the CDR3, the DNA is TGTGCCAGCAGTACCTTTCAAGACAGGGCGGGCGAAGCTTTCTTT. Protein sequence: CASSTFQDRAGEAFF.

V and J are TRBV5-1 and TRBJ2-1; 7 bases are a match to TRBD2. The trim removed 4 bases at V and 8 bases at J, leaving 15 bases unmatched. CDR1 SGHRS and CDR2 YFSETQ come from the germline V gene. This CDR3 has 16 residues. CDR3 DNA sequence: TGCGCCAGCAGCCCCTCCCCGGGGCGGGAGCTCGATGAGCAGTTCTTC. It codes for CASSPSPGRELDEQFF.

V usage is TRBV4-1 and J usage is TRBJ1-3; D unclear. Germline assignment: CDR1 MGHRA and CDR2 YSYEKL. Trimming left V 2 bases short and J 0 bases short, with 8 bases between. The length of the CDR3 is 15 residues. CDR3 DNA sequence: TGCGCCAGCAGCCAACCCCTACTCTCTGGAAACACCATATATTTT. It translates to CASSQPLLSGNTIYF.

The CDR3 coding sequence is TGTGCCTGGATCCGGGACGGCAATGAGCAGTTCTTC. Encoded protein: CAWIRDGNEQFF. The chain has TRBV30 and TRBJ2-1; D might be TRBD1 or TRBD2, each matching 5 bases. The CDR3 totals 12 residues. Trimming shortened V by 4 bases and J by 6 bases, and 10 bases separated the two germline ends. The germline gives CDR1 GTSNPN, CDR2 SVGIG (reference sequence). The complete variable domain, with remaining parts taken from reference TRBV30 and TRBJ2-1, reads SQTIHQWPATLVQPVGSPLSLECTVEGTSNPNLYWYRQAAGRGLQLLFYSVGIGQISSEVPQNLSASRPQDRQFILSSKKLLLSDSGFYLCAWIRDGNEQFFGPGTRLTVL.

The chain carries TRBV20-1 and TRBJ2-1; 9 nucleotides line up with TRBD2. Germline V gene data show CDR1 as DFQATT and CDR2 as SNEGSKA (reference sequence). The V gene end was trimmed by 1 base and the J gene end by 4 bases; junction bases not matched to a gene: 2. There are 14 residues in the CDR3. CDR3 nucleotide sequence: TGCAGTGCTAGAGGGAGCGGGGGGTACAATGAGCAGTTCTTC. Encoded protein: CSARGSGGYNEQFF.

This clonotype was seen only once. CDR3 amino acids: CASSSPSHDTNQETQYF. The CDR3 region has the DNA TGCGCCAGCAGCTCCCCCTCTCACGACACCAACCAAGAGACCCAGTACTTC. The chain uses TRBV5-1 and TRBJ2-5; the D is unclear. V was trimmed by 3 bases and J by 0 bases, leaving 18 bases between them. The germline V gene has CDR1 SGHRS and CDR2 YFSETQ. This CDR3 comprises 17 residues.

This clonotype showed up just once. V is TRBV2 and J is TRBJ2-1; a possible D gene is TRBD1 (5 bases). The CDR3 is made up of 15 amino acids. CDR1 and CDR2 from the germline V gene are SNHLY and FYNNEI. With 4 bases removed from V and 3 bases from J, the gap between germline ends came to 13 bases. In DNA, the CDR3 is TGTGCCAGCAGTGGGTCCTCCGGACACTACAATGAGCAGTTCTTC. Translated, it gives CASSGSSGHYNEQFF.

CDR3 sequence: CASRLGLFTDTQYF. The CDR3 DNA is TGTGCCAGCAGGTTGGGACTTTTCACAGATACGCAGTATTTT. The V and J genes are TRBV27 and TRBJ2-3, with TRBD2 as a possible D gene (6 bases). Germline V gene lookup returns CDR1 MNHEY and CDR2 SMNVEV (reference sequence). Trimming pared 6 bases from V and 2 bases from J, leaving 12 bases between. The CDR3 extends over 14 amino acids.

The chain recombines TRBV7-8 with TRBJ1-2; D gene unclear. V was pared by 3 bases and J by 0 bases, with 20 bases between. Germline lookup yields CDR1 SGHVS and CDR2 FQNEAQ. The CDR3 length is 18 residues. The CDR3, as DNA: TGTGCCAGCAGCTTCAATCCTCCAGACCCAACGTCTAACTATGGCTACACCTTC. It translates to CASSFNPPDPTSNYGYTF.